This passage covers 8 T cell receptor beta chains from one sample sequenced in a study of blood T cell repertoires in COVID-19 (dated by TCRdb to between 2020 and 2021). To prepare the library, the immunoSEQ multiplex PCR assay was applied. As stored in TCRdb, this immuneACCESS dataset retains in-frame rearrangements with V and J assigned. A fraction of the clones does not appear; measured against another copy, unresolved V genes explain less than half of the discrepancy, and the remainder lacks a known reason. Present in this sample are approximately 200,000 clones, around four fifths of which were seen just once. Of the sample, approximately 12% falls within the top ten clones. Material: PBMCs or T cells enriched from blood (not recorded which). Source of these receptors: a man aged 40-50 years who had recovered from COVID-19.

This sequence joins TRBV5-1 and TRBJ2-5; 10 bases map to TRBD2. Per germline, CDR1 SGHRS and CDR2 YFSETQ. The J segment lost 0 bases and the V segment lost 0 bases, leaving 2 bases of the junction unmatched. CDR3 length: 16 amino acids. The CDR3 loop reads CASSLALAGDQETQYF. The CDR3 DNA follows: TGCGCCAGCAGCTTGGCTCTAGCGGGAGACCAAGAGACCCAGTACTTC.

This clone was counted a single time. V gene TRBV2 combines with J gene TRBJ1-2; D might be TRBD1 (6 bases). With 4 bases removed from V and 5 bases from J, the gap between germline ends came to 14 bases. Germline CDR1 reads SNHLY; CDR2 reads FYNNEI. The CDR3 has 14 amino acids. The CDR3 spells CASSAGQTIYGYTF. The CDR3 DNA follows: TGTGCCAGCAGTGCCGGACAGACGATTTATGGCTACACCTTC.

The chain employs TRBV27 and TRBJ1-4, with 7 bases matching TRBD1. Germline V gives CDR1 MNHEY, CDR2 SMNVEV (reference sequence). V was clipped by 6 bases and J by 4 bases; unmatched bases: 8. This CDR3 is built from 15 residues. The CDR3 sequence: CASRRLGDSNEKLFF. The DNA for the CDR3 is TGTGCCAGCAGACGTCTGGGGGACAGTAATGAAAAACTGTTTTTT. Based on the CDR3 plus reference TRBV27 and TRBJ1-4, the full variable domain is EAQVTQNPRYLITVTGKKLTVTCSQNMNHEYMSWYRQDPGLGLRQIYYSMNVEVTDKGDVPEGYKVSRKEKRNFPLILESPSPNQTSLYFCASRRLGDSNEKLFFGSGTQLSVL.

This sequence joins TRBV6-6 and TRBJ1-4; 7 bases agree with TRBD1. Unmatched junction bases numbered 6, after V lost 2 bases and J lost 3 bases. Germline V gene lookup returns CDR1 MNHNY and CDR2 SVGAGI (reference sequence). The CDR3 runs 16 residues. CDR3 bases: TGTGCCAGCAGTTACAGAACAGGGGTAGCTAATGAAAAACTGTTTTTT. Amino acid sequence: CASSYRTGVANEKLFF.

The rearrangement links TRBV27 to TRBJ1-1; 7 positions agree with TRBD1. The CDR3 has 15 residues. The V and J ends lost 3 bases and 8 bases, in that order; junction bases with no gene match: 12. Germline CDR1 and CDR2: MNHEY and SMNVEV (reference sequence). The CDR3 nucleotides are TGTGCCAGCAGTTTGGGGCAAGGGGGCGAGTCGGAAGCTTTCTTT. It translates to CASSLGQGGESEAFF.

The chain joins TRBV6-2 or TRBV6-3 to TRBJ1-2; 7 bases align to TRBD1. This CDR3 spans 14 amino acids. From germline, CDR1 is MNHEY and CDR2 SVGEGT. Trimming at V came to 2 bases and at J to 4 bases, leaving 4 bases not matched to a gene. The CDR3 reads CASSYGTELYGYTF. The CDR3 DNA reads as TGTGCCAGCAGTTACGGGACAGAACTCTATGGCTACACCTTC.

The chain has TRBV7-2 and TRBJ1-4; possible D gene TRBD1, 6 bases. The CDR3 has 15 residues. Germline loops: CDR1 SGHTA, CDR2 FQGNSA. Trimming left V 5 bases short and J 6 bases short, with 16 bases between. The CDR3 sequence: CASSPLTGLHEKLFF. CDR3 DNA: TGTGCCAGCAGCCCGCTGACAGGCCTGCATGAAAAACTGTTTTTT.

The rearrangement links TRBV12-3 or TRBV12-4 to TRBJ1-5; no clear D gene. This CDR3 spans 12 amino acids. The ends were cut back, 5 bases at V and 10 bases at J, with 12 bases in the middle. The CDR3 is CASSETGRPQHF. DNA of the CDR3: TGTGCCAGCAGTGAGACTGGGAGACCCCAGCATTTT.